This entry describes one T cell receptor (beta chain). The target antigen is unknown. This specimen belongs to a study of cytomegalovirus exposure and HLA in healthy donors. Study-wide results and limits: The authors enumerated over 150 TCR beta chains as linked to cytomegalovirus.

The PCR employed 60 Vbeta primers together with 13 Jbeta primers. Sequenced by immunoSEQ multiplex PCR; TCRdb stores in-frame clones only, minus some. This sample has 140,000 to 150,000 clones, with roughly 79% found just once. The CDR3 covers 14 residues. CDR1 MGHDK and CDR2 SYGVNS come from the germline V gene. V lost 6 bases to trimming and J lost 4 bases, with 15 bases between them. The TCR comes from a woman under 40 in good health and CMV-seronegative. The specimen was PBMCs. J is TRBJ1-2 and V is TRBV25-1, with a weak D call TRBD1 (5 bases). CDR3 amino acids: CASRDKGALYGYTF. CDR3 coding DNA: TGTGCCAGCAGGGACAAAGGGGCCCTCTATGGCTACACCTTC.